These 24 T cell receptor beta chains originate from one sample sequenced in a study of human T cells and chemical hapten exposure. As to time point: pre-sensitization, week 0. Indicated treatment: therapeutic diphenylcyclopropenone sensitization with weekly scalp DPC. MiXCR, run by TCRdb on the RACE reads, gives a single entry per CDR3 protein. This sample yields more than 250,000 distinct CDR3 sequences, of which about 8.6% are seen a single time; over 2% belongs to the top ten. Sequences were derived from whole blood, sampled in connection with sensitization to the hapten diphenylcyclopropenone (DPC). The receptors were sampled from a middle-aged woman with alopecia areata. Some clones in this sample may be carry-over from other donors' samples.

This rearrangement joins TRBV27 to TRBJ1-4; D is uncertain. Germline values: CDR1 MNHEY, CDR2 SMNVEV (reference sequence). Trimming left V 7 bases short and J 7 bases short, with 16 bases between. The CDR3 is 14 residues long. In nucleotides, the CDR3 is TGTGCCAGCATGTCTCCGAGTGTAATTGAAAAACTGTTTTTT. Translating gives CASMSPSVIEKLFF.

This clonotype was counted only a few times. V is TRBV5-6 and J is TRBJ2-7; the D call may be TRBD1 or TRBD2 (5 bases each). The ends were cut back, 4 bases at V and 6 bases at J, with 20 bases in the middle. CDR1 and CDR2 from the germline V gene are SGHDT and YYEEEE. The CDR3 contains 15 residues. CDR3 sequence (DNA): TGTGCCAGCAGCCCGGGACCCGGCGGAGGCGCCGAGCAGTACTTC. Translated, it gives CASSPGPGGGAEQYF.

V is TRBV7-2 and J is TRBJ2-5; weak D call: TRBD2 (6 bases). CDR1 is SGHTA, CDR2 FQGNSA, per germline. V was pared by 1 base and J by 7 bases, with 13 bases between. The CDR3 extends over 14 amino acids. The CDR3 spells CASSLGEHSGTQYF. For the CDR3, the DNA is TGTGCCAGCAGCTTAGGGGAGCATAGCGGGACCCAGTACTTC.

The gene calls are TRBV7-2 and TRBJ2-3; a possible D gene is TRBD1 (6 bases). There are 14 residues in the CDR3. CDR1 is SGHTA, CDR2 FQGNSA, per germline. V gave up 6 bases and J gave up 8 bases, with 18 bases separating them. The CDR3 coding sequence is TGTGCCAGCAGTCACACAACAGGGTCCGGTACGCAGTATTTT. This gives the protein CASSHTTGSGTQYF.

About this clonotype: This sequence may be a read error, since a much larger clone differs from it by one base. The chain recombines TRBV20-1 with TRBJ1-1; D is undetermined. The germline V and J ends were trimmed by 5 bases and 6 bases, with 19 bases remaining between them. The CDR3 contains 14 residues. CDR1 and CDR2 (germline): DFQATT, SNEGSKA (reference sequence). The CDR3 DNA reads as TGCAGTGCTCCCGTGGGGAGAAAATACGCTGAAGCTTTCTTT. Protein: CSAPVGRKYAEAFF.

This clonotype was observed a handful of times. The chain carries TRBV7-9 and TRBJ1-1; D ambiguous. The V end was cut by 3 bases, the J end by 0 bases, with 5 bases between. The germline gives CDR1 SEHNR, CDR2 FQNEAQ (reference sequence). The CDR3 spans 13 residues. This CDR3 reads CASSFPVNTEAFF. CDR3 coding DNA: TGTGCCAGCAGCTTCCCAGTGAACACTGAAGCTTTCTTT.

This clonotype was seen a few times. The DNA for the CDR3 is TGTGCCAGCAGTGGGGGACAGGGGGCGTTTTCCGGGGCTTTCTTT. Its protein product is CASSGGQGAFSGAFF. This chain joins TRBV28 and TRBJ1-1, with 12 bases matching TRBD1. Unmatched junction bases numbered 12, after V lost 5 bases and J lost 11 bases. Germline V CDR1 and CDR2: MDHEN, SYDVKM. The CDR3 is 15 residues long.

V is TRBV27 and J is TRBJ1-1, with 7 nucleotides matching TRBD1. Germline CDR1 reads MNHEY; CDR2 reads SMNVEV (reference sequence). Trimming cost V 7 bases and J 4 bases; bases outside gene matches: 15. This CDR3 spans 16 amino acids. The CDR3 here is CASTQQGYSGATEAFF. The CDR3 DNA follows: TGTGCCAGCACCCAACAGGGGTACTCAGGGGCCACTGAAGCTTTCTTT.

This clonotype was picked up a small number of times. The rearrangement uses TRBV12-3 or TRBV12-4 and TRBJ2-7; perhaps TRBD2 as D (5 bases). The CDR3 is made up of 14 amino acids. V lost 7 bases, J lost 2 bases, and 15 bases lay in between. The CDR3 region is CASTPLERPYEQYF. The CDR3, as DNA: TGTGCCAGCACCCCTTTAGAGCGGCCCTACGAGCAGTACTTC.

This clonotype was counted a few times. The chain carries TRBV9 and TRBJ1-6, with a tentative D call TRBD1 (5 bases). Between the trimmed V and J ends, which lost 4 bases and 5 bases, there was a span of 13 bases. The CDR3 covers 15 residues. The V gene's germline CDR1 is SGDLS and CDR2 YYNGEE. The CDR3 DNA sequence: TGTGCCAGCAGCAAAGGGACGGGACATAATTCACCCCTCCACTTT. This translates into CASSKGTGHNSPLHF.

This clonotype was seen more than once but under ten times. The rearrangement links TRBV6-5 to TRBJ1-5, with D unclear. This CDR3 contains 14 residues. With 6 bases removed from V and 4 bases from J, the gap between germline ends came to 13 bases. Germline V gene sequence: CDR1 MNHEY, CDR2 SVGAGI. The CDR3 is CASSDVDVNQPQHF. DNA of the CDR3: TGTGCCAGCAGCGATGTGGACGTAAATCAGCCCCAGCATTTT.

The genes are TRBV5-6 and TRBJ1-1, with D uncertain. Germline V CDR1 and CDR2: SGHDT, YYEEEE. Trimming left V 0 bases short and J 7 bases short, with 7 bases between. The CDR3 consists of 12 residues. The CDR3 nucleotides are TGTGCCAGCAGCTTGGCCGTGAGTGAAGCTTTCTTT. As protein: CASSLAVSEAFF.

The V gene is TRBV4-2, the J gene TRBJ2-4; unclear D gene. Per germline, CDR1 LGHNA and CDR2 YNFKEQ. This CDR3 has 17 residues. The V end lost 3 bases, the J end lost 0 bases, and 15 bases lay between the germline ends. CDR3 DNA sequence: TGTGCCAGCAGCCACACCGGGCTCACGATAGCCAAAAACATTCAGTACTTC. This gives the protein CASSHTGLTIAKNIQYF.

The chain recombines TRBV20-1 with TRBJ2-5, with 10 bases fitting TRBD2. Germline V CDR1 and CDR2: DFQATT, SNEGSKA (reference sequence). The CDR3 contains 14 residues. V shed 6 bases and J 5 bases; nucleotides not matched to a gene: 9. CDR3 residues: CSARDASGSETQYF. In nucleotides, the CDR3 is TGCAGTGCCCGGGACGCTAGCGGGAGCGAGACCCAGTACTTC.

The V call is TRBV7-2, the J call TRBJ2-3, with a weak D call TRBD1 (5 bases). The CDR3 is made up of 13 amino acids. The V end lost 2 bases, the J end lost 14 bases, and 17 bases lay between the germline ends. Germline loops: CDR1 SGHTA, CDR2 FQGNSA. The CDR3 DNA reads as TGTGCCAGCAGCTTACCTGAGCAGGGCGCGTCGTATTTT. Protein product: CASSLPEQGASYF.

In this sample, this clonotype turned up a few times. The rearrangement uses TRBV7-9 and TRBJ2-2; D may be TRBD2 (5 bases). V was shortened by 5 bases and J by 5 bases, with 6 bases between the two germline ends. The CDR3 sequence is 12 residues long. In germline, CDR1 is SEHNR, CDR2 FQNEAQ (reference sequence). The CDR3 sequence: CASSRETGELFF. The CDR3 nucleotides are TGTGCCAGCAGCCGGGAAACCGGGGAGCTGTTTTTT.

This clonotype was picked up a small number of times. The chain uses TRBV7-3 and TRBJ2-2; 8 bases align to TRBD2. V shed 7 bases, J shed 4 bases, and the junction held 5 bases outside the gene matches. The CDR3 has 14 amino acids. Germline values: CDR1 SGHTA, CDR2 FQGTGA. The CDR3 reads CASKASGPTGELFF. DNA for the CDR3: TGTGCCAGCAAGGCTAGCGGGCCCACCGGGGAGCTGTTTTTT.

The chain employs TRBV12-3 or TRBV12-4 and TRBJ1-3, with a weak D call TRBD1 (5 bases). V was pared by 2 bases and J by 2 bases, with 13 bases between. This CDR3 region has 16 residues. The CDR3 DNA follows: TGTGCCAGCAGTTTACTTGGGGGAAGGCCTGGAAACACCATATATTTT. It is translated as CASSLLGGRPGNTIYF.

This clonotype was counted ten times or more. The chain uses TRBV5-1 and TRBJ1-2; TRBD1 is a possible D gene (5 bases). Germline V lookup: CDR1 SGHRS, CDR2 YFSETQ. V gave up 4 bases and J gave up 0 bases, with 10 bases separating them. This CDR3 is 14 amino acids long. The CDR3 here is CASSAGGTNYGYTF. The CDR3, as DNA: TGCGCCAGCAGCGCGGGGGGAACTAACTATGGCTACACCTTC.

A few counts support this clonotype. The chain recombines TRBV7-6 with TRBJ2-6, with D possibly being TRBD2 (6 bases). Per germline, CDR1 SGHVS and CDR2 FNYEAQ. Deletions cut 5 bases from V and 2 bases from J, with 13 bases between. This CDR3 comprises 16 residues. Here the CDR3 reads CASSPRGSPGANVLTF. The CDR3 DNA follows: TGTGCCAGCAGCCCCCGGGGGTCCCCTGGGGCCAACGTCCTGACTTTC. Filled out from reference TRBV7-6 and TRBJ2-6, the complete variable domain reads GAGVSQSPRYKVTKRGQDVALRCDPISGHVSLYWYRQALGQGPEFLTYFNYEAQQDKSGLPNDRFSAERPEGSISTLTIQRTEQRDSAMYRCASSPRGSPGANVLTFGAGSRLTVL.

In this sample, this clonotype turned up a few times. This chain links TRBV24-1 with TRBJ2-7; the match to TRBD1 covers 7 bases. The CDR3 has 14 residues. Germline CDR1 KGHDR, CDR2 SFDVKD. V dropped 7 bases and J dropped 5; count of bases not matched to a gene: 10. The CDR3 region is CATSLTSQGNEQYF. CDR3 in DNA: TGTGCCACCAGCCTAACCTCACAGGGGAACGAGCAGTACTTC.

The chain has TRBV7-9 and TRBJ2-1, with 9 bases matching TRBD2. The CDR3 is made up of 16 amino acids. Trimming cost V 3 bases and J 5 bases; bases outside gene matches: 8. The germline V gene has CDR1 SEHNR and CDR2 FQNEAQ (reference sequence). In nucleotides, the CDR3 is TGTGCCAGCAGCTTTTCTCCTAGCGGGACCGACAATGAGCAGTTCTTC. Translation gives CASSFSPSGTDNEQFF.

This clonotype was counted between two and nine times. V usage is TRBV20-1 and J usage is TRBJ2-2; 13 nucleotides match TRBD2. J was trimmed by 4 bases and V by 5 bases; bases with no gene match: 4. This CDR3 spans 15 amino acids. Per the germline V gene, CDR1 is DFQATT and CDR2 is SNEGSKA (reference sequence). The CDR3 DNA sequence: TGCAGTGCTGGACTAGCGGGAGTTGGCACCGGGGAGCTGTTTTTT. Protein sequence: CSAGLAGVGTGELFF.

This clonotype appeared many times. The genes are TRBV7-2 and TRBJ1-2, with D unresolved. The ends were cut back, 6 bases at V and 1 base at J, with 6 bases in the middle. Germline V CDR1 and CDR2: SGHTA, FQGNSA. This CDR3 has 12 residues. CDR3 DNA: TGTGCCAGCAGGCTCATTAACTATGGCTACACCTTC. Protein sequence: CASRLINYGYTF.